The rows below give T cell receptor beta chains drawn from one sample of a study of T cell responses to AZD1222 COVID-19 vaccine. Libraries were prepared by immunoSEQ multiplex PCR; TCRdb keeps only in-frame clonotypes and omits some of them. The sample comprises fewer than 200,000 clones, approximately 92% of which are singletons, and less than 1.5% rests with the top ten. Sequencing was performed on peripheral blood, taken on day 0 of AZD1222 vaccination. These receptors originate from an adult in good health. CDR3s include the opening cysteine and the closing phenylalanine or tryptophan. D genes are given only for firm matches.

>TRBJ1-1|.|TRBV2
TGTGCCAGCATAATAACAGGGCGGGCTTTCTTT
CASIITGRAFF
>TRBJ1-4|.|TRBV15
TGTGCCACCAGCAGAAGGGAAAAACTGTTTTTT
CATSRREKLFF
>TRBJ1-1|.|TRBV18
TGTGCCAGCTCAAAGACAGCAAAGAACACTGAAGCTTTCTTT
CASSKTAKNTEAFF
>TRBJ2-5|.|TRBV20-1
TGCAGTGCTAGTTGGAGTGTCCAAGAGACCCAGTACTTC
CSASWSVQETQYF
>TRBJ1-5|TRBD1|TRBV27
TGTGCCAGCAGTTCCAGACAGGGGGCATATCAGCCCCAGCATTTT
CASSSRQGAYQPQHF
>TRBJ1-5|.|TRBV2
TGTGCCAGCAGGATGGGGGGCGGTTTAGAGCCCCAGCATTTT
CASRMGGGLEPQHF
>TRBJ1-6|.|TRBV19
TGTGCCAGTAGCCATCGGAGACAGAGCTCCTATAATTCACCCCTCCACTTT
CASSHRRQSSYNSPLHF
>TRBJ2-1|.|TRBV18
TGTGCCAGCTCACCACGAGGGGACCTCTCCTACAATGAGCAGTTCTTC
CASSPRGDLSYNEQFF
>TRBJ1-1|.|TRBV29-1
TGCAGCGTTGGGGGGACATCGGGGGACACTGAAGCTTTCTTT
CSVGGTSGDTEAFF
>TRBJ1-1|.|TRBV4-1
TGCGCCAGCAGCCAAGATCCCGGGGTGAACACTGAAGCTTTCTTT
CASSQDPGVNTEAFF